A selection of T cell receptor beta chains follows, all from one sample in a study of blood T cell repertoires in COVID-19. Sequenced by immunoSEQ multiplex PCR; TCRdb stores in-frame clones only, minus some. The data contain a few hundred thousand clones, around 89% of them singletons. The sample consisted of peripheral blood. These receptor sequences come from a man in his forties with acute or convalescent COVID-19. CDR3s include the opening cysteine and the closing phenylalanine or tryptophan. D genes are given only for firm matches. Size is omitted from some rows. Given values are once, few, many or a class for expanded clones.

J	size	D	V	CDR3	DNA
TRBJ2-2	NA	NA	TRBV7-6	CASSSNDRFAGELFF	TGTGCCAGCAGCTCGAACGACAGATTTGCCGGGGAGCTGTTTTTT
TRBJ2-1	NA	TRBD2	TRBV11-2	CATKQGTVPSGSYEQFF	TGTGCCACCAAACAGGGAACGGTCCCTAGCGGGAGTTATGAGCAGTTCTTC
TRBJ1-1	NA	NA	TRBV9	CASSVDQGDEAFF	TGTGCCAGCAGCGTAGACCAAGGGGATGAAGCTTTCTTT
TRBJ2-1	NA	TRBD2	TRBV20-1	CSASLSGTSGTAMTRGEQFF	TGCAGTGCTAGTTTGTCTGGGACTAGCGGGACCGCTATGACGAGGGGTGAGCAGTTCTTC
TRBJ1-1	NA	NA	TRBV19	CASTNLPAAPEAFF	TGTGCCAGTACTAACCTCCCCGCGGCTCCTGAAGCTTTCTTT
TRBJ1-1	NA	TRBD1	TRBV5-4	CASSLGPGQGNEAFF	TGTGCCAGCAGCTTGGGACCGGGACAGGGGAATGAAGCTTTCTTT
TRBJ1-2	medium-sized	NA	TRBV4-3	CASSQDVGRGYGYTF	TGCGCCAGCAGCCAAGATGTTGGGCGGGGCTATGGCTACACCTTC
TRBJ1-5	NA	NA	TRBV4-3	CASSQGGVNQPQHF	TGCGCCAGCAGCCAAGGGGGAGTCAATCAGCCCCAGCATTTT
TRBJ1-4	NA	TRBD1	TRBV6-5	CASSYLTGETNEKLFF	TGTGCCAGCAGCTACTTGACAGGGGAGACTAATGAAAAACTGTTTTTT
TRBJ2-7	NA	NA	TRBV5-5	CASTQGLAYEQYF	TGTGCCAGCACCCAGGGGCTAGCCTACGAGCAGTACTTC
TRBJ1-4	NA	TRBD1	TRBV9	CASSRQGEGEKLFF	TGTGCCAGCAGCCGACAGGGCGAGGGGGAAAAACTGTTTTTT
TRBJ2-6	NA	TRBD2	TRBV5-8	CASIKPGGDGANVLTF	TGTGCCAGCATCAAACCTGGGGGGGATGGGGCCAACGTCCTGACTTTC
TRBJ2-3	NA	TRBD2	TRBV28	CASSLSLAGGPGITDTQYF	TGTGCCAGCAGTTTATCCCTAGCGGGAGGGCCGGGAATCACAGATACGCAGTATTTT
TRBJ2-1	NA	TRBD2	TRBV14	CASSRQTSVGEQFF	TGTGCCAGCAGCCGCCAGACTAGCGTGGGTGAGCAGTTCTTC
TRBJ1-4	NA	TRBD1	TRBV7-3	CASSPATGVSEKLFF	TGTGCCAGCAGCCCCGCGACAGGGGTGAGTGAAAAACTGTTTTTT
TRBJ2-1	NA	TRBD2	TRBV14	CASSQSLPGLGYNEQFF	TGTGCCAGCAGCCAATCATTACCGGGACTAGGCTACAATGAGCAGTTCTTC
TRBJ2-1	NA	NA	TRBV13	CASSSRFTRDNEQFF	TGTGCCAGCAGCTCTAGATTCACTAGGGACAATGAGCAGTTCTTC
TRBJ1-3	NA	NA	TRBV7-9	CASNPSGGVGNTIYF	TGTGCCAGCAATCCGAGCGGGGGGGTTGGAAACACCATATATTTT
TRBJ2-2	NA	TRBD2	TRBV7-3	CASSPWTSGSAGELFF	TGTGCCAGCAGCCCTTGGACTAGCGGGAGTGCAGGGGAGCTGTTTTTT
TRBJ2-2	once	NA	TRBV10-3	CAINLQGGANTGELFF	TGTGCCATCAACCTTCAGGGGGGAGCGAACACCGGGGAGCTGTTTTTT
TRBJ1-6	NA	TRBD1	TRBV3-1/TRBV3-2	CASSQESVAGGSYNSPLHF	TGTGCCAGCAGCCAAGAATCGGTGGCAGGGGGCTCCTATAATTCACCCCTCCACTTT
TRBJ1-2	NA	TRBD1	TRBV19	CASSTGTGNYTF	TGTGCCAGTAGTACCGGGACAGGGAACTACACCTTC
TRBJ2-3	NA	TRBD2	TRBV19	CASSEAGAGDTQYF	TGTGCCAGTAGTGAGGCGGGAGCAGGAGATACGCAGTATTTT
TRBJ1-5	NA	NA	TRBV28	CASVRGGSQPQHF	TGTGCCAGCGTACGGGGAGGGAGTCAGCCCCAGCATTTT
TRBJ1-3	NA	NA	TRBV5-1	CASSLSSVSGNTIYF	TGCGCCAGCAGCTTGTCTTCCGTCTCTGGAAACACCATATATTTT
TRBJ1-6	NA	NA	TRBV7-8	CASSWNAGSTSPLHF	TGTGCCAGCAGCTGGAATGCAGGTTCTACTTCACCCCTCCACTTT
TRBJ1-5	NA	NA	TRBV18	CASSPQPSNQPQHF	TGTGCCAGCTCACCACAGCCTAGCAATCAGCCCCAGCATTTT
TRBJ1-5	NA	TRBD1	TRBV28	CASSLFQQGTQPQHF	TGTGCCAGCAGTTTATTCCAACAGGGGACTCAGCCCCAGCATTTT
TRBJ2-1	NA	NA	TRBV5-4	CASSPARYQEFSSNEQFF	TGTGCCAGCAGCCCGGCTCGCTACCAAGAGTTTTCTAGCAATGAGCAGTTCTTC
TRBJ2-7	NA	NA	TRBV9	CASSAAYQAAEQYF	TGTGCCAGCAGCGCCGCCTATCAGGCCGCCGAGCAGTACTTC
TRBJ1-1	NA	TRBD1	TRBV2	CASRAGTGEAFF	TGTGCCAGCAGGGCCGGGACAGGTGAAGCTTTCTTT
TRBJ2-5	NA	TRBD1	TRBV6-1	CASSEGTGGAETQYF	TGTGCCAGCAGTGAAGGGACAGGGGGCGCAGAGACCCAGTACTTC
TRBJ1-3	NA	NA	TRBV7-2	CASSLRSGGNTIYF	TGTGCCAGCAGCTTACGTTCCGGGGGAAACACCATATATTTT
TRBJ1-1	few	NA	TRBV5-1	CASSLASPEEAFF	TGCGCCAGCAGCTTGGCCTCGCCAGAAGAAGCTTTCTTT
TRBJ1-1	once	TRBD1	TRBV5-1	CASSPGTGATEAFF	TGCGCCAGCAGCCCCGGGACAGGGGCCACTGAAGCTTTCTTT
TRBJ2-5	NA	TRBD2	TRBV4-3	CASSPGLAGGRQETQYF	TGCGCCAGCAGCCCAGGACTAGCGGGGGGTCGACAAGAGACCCAGTACTTC
TRBJ2-7	NA	NA	TRBV6-4	CASSDSLNSEQYF	TGTGCCAGCAGTGACTCGCTCAACTCCGAGCAGTACTTC
TRBJ2-7	once	TRBD1	TRBV29-1	CSVTGGSSSYEQYF	TGCAGCGTTACAGGGGGATCTAGCTCCTACGAGCAGTACTTC
TRBJ2-2	once	NA	TRBV7-9	CASSLVRSGELFF	TGTGCCAGCAGCTTAGTGCGGTCCGGGGAGCTGTTTTTT
TRBJ2-3	NA	TRBD2	TRBV7-6	CASSSGLAGGPDTQYF	TGTGCCAGCAGCTCCGGACTAGCGGGGGGGCCAGATACGCAGTATTTT
TRBJ1-4	NA	TRBD1	TRBV28	CASSSDRGLWEKLFF	TGTGCCAGCAGTTCCGACAGGGGGCTCTGGGAAAAACTGTTTTTT
TRBJ2-2	few	NA	TRBV5-4	CASSLSIGGTGELFF	TGTGCCAGCAGCTTAAGCATCGGAGGCACCGGGGAGCTGTTTTTT
TRBJ2-1	NA	NA	TRBV30	CAWSIGRGHNEQFF	TGTGCCTGGAGTATCGGTAGAGGTCACAATGAGCAGTTCTTC
TRBJ2-7	NA	NA	TRBV6-5	CASRRDSYEQYF	TGTGCCAGCAGACGAGATTCCTACGAGCAGTACTTC
TRBJ2-3	once	NA	TRBV9	CASSAGLEANTDTQYF	TGTGCCAGCAGCGCCGGACTGGAGGCAAACACAGATACGCAGTATTTT
TRBJ1-1	NA	TRBD1	TRBV7-9	CASSQGQEHEAFF	TGTGCCAGCAGCCAGGGACAGGAACATGAAGCTTTCTTT
TRBJ2-1	NA	NA	TRBV5-8	CASSLVGSSYNEQFF	TGTGCCAGCAGCTTGGTCGGGAGCTCCTACAATGAGCAGTTCTTC
TRBJ1-1	NA	TRBD1	TRBV5-5	CASSLANKGAGLVNTEAFF	TGTGCCAGCAGCTTGGCCAATAAGGGGGCTGGACTTGTGAACACTGAAGCTTTCTTT
TRBJ1-1	NA	TRBD1	TRBV28	CASSFSPGGRAFF	TGTGCCAGCAGTTTTTCGCCAGGGGGAAGAGCTTTCTTT
TRBJ1-1	NA	NA	TRBV11-3	CASSLGGEAFF	TGTGCCAGCAGCTTGGGAGGTGAAGCTTTCTTT
TRBJ1-5	NA	NA	TRBV6-5	CASNRIAAFNQPQHF	TGTGCCAGCAACCGAATAGCGGCTTTCAATCAGCCCCAGCATTTT
TRBJ1-5	NA	NA	TRBV6-1	CASSEGYSFYSNQPQHF	TGTGCCAGCAGTGAAGGTTATAGCTTTTATAGCAATCAGCCCCAGCATTTT
TRBJ2-2	once	NA	TRBV4-3	CASSQDRRQALNTGELFF	TGCGCCAGCAGCCAAGATAGGAGGCAGGCTTTGAACACCGGGGAGCTGTTTTTT
TRBJ1-1	once	NA	TRBV19	CASSTTVNTEAFF	TGTGCCAGTAGTACCACAGTGAACACTGAAGCTTTCTTT
TRBJ2-7	NA	NA	TRBV30	CASLPSRGPSYEQYF	TGTGCCTCCCTACCCAGTAGGGGCCCTTCCTACGAGCAGTACTTC